This entry lists 24 T cell receptor beta chains sequenced from one sample in a study of blood T cell repertoires in COVID-19. Profiled with immunoSEQ multiplex PCR; TCRdb holds only in-frame clones, not every one. Here the sample spans 240,000 or so clones, 82% being singletons. Sequencing was done on a sample of peripheral blood. Source of these receptors: a woman older than 75 with acute or convalescent COVID-19.

The CDR3 protein is CASRREGRSETQYF. CDR3 sequence (DNA): TGTGCCAGCAGGAGGGAGGGGAGAAGTGAGACCCAGTACTTC. This chain connects TRBV2 to TRBJ2-5; 7 nucleotides agree with TRBD2. The CDR3 has 14 residues. Per the germline V gene, CDR1 is SNHLY and CDR2 is FYNNEI. V lost 6 bases and J lost 5; bases outside the gene matches: 9.

The J gene is TRBJ1-2, the V gene TRBV4-3; the D gene is possibly TRBD1 (6 bases). Germline V gene sequence: CDR1 LGHNA, CDR2 YSLEER. V gave up 0 bases and J gave up 3 bases, with 11 bases separating them. The CDR3 spans 15 residues. Here the CDR3 reads CASSQDLRTDYGYTF. The CDR3, as DNA: TGCGCCAGCAGCCAAGATCTGCGGACAGACTATGGCTACACCTTC.

The chain couples TRBV28 to TRBJ1-5, with D possibly matching TRBD1 (6 bases). The CDR3 is 15 amino acids. Trimming removed 6 bases at V and 2 bases at J, with 14 bases between. Germline CDR1 MDHEN, CDR2 SYDVKM. The CDR3 DNA reads as TGTGCCAGCAGACCTCCCAGGGGCGGCAATCAGCCCCAGCATTTT. Translating it yields CASRPPRGGNQPQHF.

The chain combines TRBV5-1 with TRBJ1-3; D perhaps matches TRBD1 (6 bases). CDR3 size: 16 residues. The V gene's germline CDR1 is SGHRS and CDR2 YFSETQ. The germline V and J ends were trimmed by 3 bases and 0 bases, with 13 bases remaining between them. The CDR3 sequence: CASSWETGTSGNTIYF. In DNA, the CDR3 is TGCGCCAGCAGCTGGGAGACAGGAACCTCTGGAAACACCATATATTTT.

The chain uses TRBV7-3 and TRBJ2-1, with D tentatively TRBD2 (6 bases). V dropped 2 bases and J dropped 0 bases, with 11 bases sitting between them. Germline assignment: CDR1 SGHTA and CDR2 FQGTGA. This CDR3 is built from 16 residues. The CDR3 here is CASSLWASDSYNEQFF. CDR3 in DNA: TGTGCCAGCAGCTTATGGGCTAGCGACTCCTACAATGAGCAGTTCTTC.

The chain links TRBV6-6 to TRBJ1-4, with D perhaps TRBD1 (5 bases). The V gene lost 5 bases and the J gene lost 4 bases, with 11 bases spanning the gap. Germline V gene data show CDR1 as MNHNY and CDR2 as SVGAGI (reference sequence). The length of the CDR3 is 14 residues. The DNA for the CDR3 is TGTGCCAGCAGTGAGACCGGGGGTAATGAAAAACTGTTTTTT. This codes for CASSETGGNEKLFF.

This chain links TRBV28 with TRBJ2-7; 8 positions agree with TRBD1. Germline V lookup: CDR1 MDHEN, CDR2 SYDVKM. CDR3 length: 16 amino acids. J was trimmed by 0 bases and V by 6 bases; bases with no gene match: 10. CDR3 nucleotides: TGTGCCAGCAGCTCAGGGGGCAGCCGAGTCTCCTACGAGCAGTACTTC. It yields the protein CASSSGGSRVSYEQYF.

The rearrangement uses TRBV10-3 and TRBJ1-2; D is perhaps TRBD1 (5 bases). The CDR3 is 14 amino acids. From germline, CDR1 is ENHRY and CDR2 SYGVKD. Deletions cut 3 bases from V and 4 bases from J, with 12 bases between. The CDR3 protein is CAISEFGGGYGYTF. In nucleotides, the CDR3 is TGTGCCATCAGTGAATTCGGGGGGGGCTATGGCTACACCTTC.

The rearrangement joins TRBV2 to TRBJ2-2, with D unresolved. V lost 5 bases to trimming and J lost 1 base, with 8 bases between them. Looked up from germline, CDR1 is SNHLY and CDR2 is FYNNEI. CDR3 size: 14 residues. The CDR3 sequence is CASSLYGNTGELFF. In DNA form, the CDR3 reads TGTGCCAGCAGTCTTTACGGGAACACCGGGGAGCTGTTTTTT.

This clone was detected only a few times. V gene TRBV2 combines with J gene TRBJ1-2; 8 bases fit TRBD1. The J segment lost 8 bases and the V segment lost 6 bases, leaving 5 bases of the junction unmatched. The CDR3 is made up of 12 amino acids. Germline V CDR1 and CDR2: SNHLY, FYNNEI. CDR3 in DNA: TGTGCCAGCAGACAGGGGGTGGAAGGCTACACCTTC. This codes for CASRQGVEGYTF.

The V and J genes are TRBV18 and TRBJ2-2; weak D call: TRBD1 (6 bases). Germline CDR1 reads KGHSH; CDR2 reads LQKENI. The CDR3 is 14 amino acids. Trimming removed 0 bases at V and 6 bases at J, with 8 bases between. CDR3 sequence: CASSPPTGAGELFF. As DNA, the CDR3 is TGTGCCAGCTCACCACCGACAGGCGCCGGGGAGCTGTTTTTT.

The chain's CDR3 is CASSQDTGGRETQYF. Written as DNA, the CDR3 is TGTGCCAGCAGCCAAGATACAGGGGGAAGGGAGACCCAGTACTTC. The rearrangement links TRBV3-1 (or the pseudogene TRBV3-2) to TRBJ2-5; 8 nucleotides align to TRBD1. This CDR3 contains 15 residues. CDR1 is LGHDT and CDR2 is YNNKEL in the germline V gene (reference sequence). V shed 0 bases and J 5 bases; nucleotides not matched to a gene: 5.

The rearrangement links TRBV19 to TRBJ2-7; the match to TRBD1 covers 10 bases. CDR3 length: 15 residues. J lost 1 base, V lost 4 bases, and 4 bases had no gene match. Per the germline V gene, CDR1 is LNHDA and CDR2 is SQIVND (reference sequence). CDR3 in DNA: TGTGCCAGTAGTAATCCGGGACAGGGGTCCTACGAGCAGTACTTC. It yields the protein CASSNPGQGSYEQYF.

This sequence joins TRBV6-2 or TRBV6-3 and TRBJ1-1, with a possible D match to TRBD1 (6 bases). Germline V gives CDR1 MNHEY, CDR2 SVGEGT. V was clipped by 5 bases and J by 0 bases, with 19 bases between them. This CDR3 contains 17 residues. The CDR3 spells CASSLLPGHRLNTEAFF. DNA of the CDR3: TGTGCCAGCAGTCTTCTTCCGGGACACCGATTGAACACTGAAGCTTTCTTT.

The rearrangement joins TRBV19 to TRBJ1-2; D is undetermined. Trimming took 2 bases from V and 2 from J, leaving 9 bases between them. Germline lookup yields CDR1 LNHDA and CDR2 SQIVND (reference sequence). The CDR3 sequence is 14 residues long. The CDR3 sequence: CASSISSVNYGYTF. CDR3 coding DNA: TGTGCCAGTAGTATATCCTCGGTGAACTATGGCTACACCTTC.

This chain connects TRBV30 to TRBJ1-6, with unresolved D. The germline gives CDR1 GTSNPN, CDR2 SVGIG (reference sequence). Trimming took 5 bases from V and 0 from J, leaving 8 bases between them. The CDR3 has 14 residues. The DNA for the CDR3 is TGTGCCTGGGGCCTGAGCTCCTATAATTCACCCCTCCACTTT. Translating it yields CAWGLSSYNSPLHF.

About this clone itself: At one end, the junction sequence differs from germline, possibly due to a read error. V usage is TRBV15 and J usage is TRBJ1-2, with D perhaps matching TRBD1 (6 bases). Germline V gene data show CDR1 as LNHNV and CDR2 as YYDKDF (reference sequence). There are 14 residues in the CDR3. The DNA of the CDR3 is TGTGCCACCAGCAGACCAGGACAGATCTATGACTACACCTTC. Translating it yields CATSRPGQIYDYTF.

This chain connects TRBV2 to TRBJ1-1, with 8 bases lining up with TRBD1. Germline V gene data show CDR1 as SNHLY and CDR2 as FYNNEI. V shed 6 bases, J shed 3 bases, and the junction held 6 bases outside the gene matches. CDR3 length: 14 residues. CDR3 amino acids: CASSLRGRDTEAFF. The DNA for the CDR3 is TGTGCCAGCAGCCTCAGGGGGCGGGACACTGAAGCTTTCTTT.

This chain links TRBV5-6 with TRBJ2-1; unclear D gene. V lost 7 bases to trimming and J lost 0 bases, with 14 bases between them. Per the germline V gene, CDR1 is SGHDT and CDR2 is YYEEEE. The CDR3 covers 15 residues. The CDR3 coding sequence is TGTGCCAGCCGGCTCCGGCGGAGCTCCTACAATGAGCAGTTCTTC. Translation gives CASRLRRSSYNEQFF.

The chain is built from TRBV5-8 and TRBJ1-4; TRBD1 agrees at 7 bases. Germline CDR1 is SGHTS and CDR2 is YDEGEE. V lost 1 base, J lost 5 bases, and 5 bases stayed unmatched. The CDR3 sequence is 15 residues long. CDR3: CASSLQGTANEKLFF. CDR3 in DNA: TGTGCCAGCAGCTTGCAAGGGACAGCAAATGAAAAACTGTTTTTT. Full variable domain (rest looked up from reference TRBV5-8 and TRBJ1-4): EAGVTQSPTHLIKTRGQQATLRCSPISGHTSVYWYQQALGLGLQFLLWYDEGEERNRGNFPPRFSGRQFPNYSSELNVNALELEDSALYLCASSLQGTANEKLFFGSGTQLSVL.

The CDR3 loop is CASRELSGQGYGYTF. CDR3 nucleotides: TGTGCCAGTAGGGAGCTATCGGGACAGGGCTATGGCTACACCTTC. The J gene is TRBJ1-2, the V gene TRBV19; 9 bases match TRBD1. This CDR3 has 15 residues. The germline V gene has CDR1 LNHDA and CDR2 SQIVND (reference sequence). V lost 6 bases and J lost 4; bases outside the gene matches: 9.

Many counts were recorded for this clone. The V and J genes are TRBV28 and TRBJ2-3; 8 positions match TRBD2. V shed 1 base and J 8 bases; nucleotides not matched to a gene: 5. Per germline, CDR1 MDHEN and CDR2 SYDVKM. The CDR3 runs to 14 residues. The CDR3: CASSLLAGGGTQYF. The CDR3 nucleotides are TGTGCCAGCAGTTTATTGGCGGGGGGAGGTACGCAGTATTTT.

The J gene is TRBJ1-5, the V gene TRBV19, with D possibly being TRBD1 (5 bases). Germline-derived CDR1 and CDR2 are LNHDA and SQIVND (reference sequence). This CDR3 has 16 amino acids. V lost 8 bases to trimming and J lost 2 bases, with 19 bases between them. The CDR3 DNA follows: TGTGCCAGTTCCCCAGAACAGGTCAGGGGCAATCAGCCCCAGCATTTT. It specifies CASSPEQVRGNQPQHF.

The genes are TRBV6-4 and TRBJ2-7, with D perhaps TRBD1 (5 bases). Trimming cost V 3 bases and J 3 bases, with 12 bases left between them. This CDR3 region has 14 residues. Germline V lookup: CDR1 MRHNA, CDR2 SNTAGT. CDR3 bases: TGTGCCAGCAGTGAGGGGCCTGGGTACTACGAGCAGTACTTC. As protein: CASSEGPGYYEQYF.